The 5 T cell receptor beta chains below all came from one sample that was sequenced in a study of T cell clones after liver transplantation. Sequencing of dividing CFSE-low cells from the MLR defined alloreactive TCRbeta sequences. No antigen has been assigned to these receptors. Profiled with immunoSEQ multiplex PCR; TCRdb holds only in-frame clones, not every one. The table includes about 4,800 clones, approximately 39% detected once. The sample taken for sequencing was CD4+ T cells from cultured PBMCs. These receptors were collected from a human patient who received a liver transplant. Some T cells may possibly be graft donor cells.

This clone is classed as medium-sized (0.01 to 0.1%). The chain carries TRBV27 and TRBJ2-3; tentatively, D is TRBD1 (5 bases). This CDR3 region has 13 residues. Germline assignment: CDR1 MNHEY and CDR2 SMNVEV (reference sequence). With 5 bases removed from V and 4 bases from J, the gap between germline ends came to 10 bases. CDR3 DNA: TGTGCCAGCAGTCAACAGGTTCCAGATACGCAGTATTTT. This codes for CASSQQVPDTQYF.

This clone was observed a few times. The genes are TRBV27 and TRBJ2-7; unclear D gene. The V end was cut by 2 bases, the J end by 0 bases, with 8 bases between. The CDR3 is made up of 14 amino acids. Germline-derived CDR1 and CDR2 are MNHEY and SMNVEV (reference sequence). As DNA, the CDR3 is TGTGCCAGCAGTTTAACTTTTAGCTCCTACGAGCAGTACTTC. Amino acid sequence: CASSLTFSSYEQYF.

This clone came up a few times. The V gene is TRBV5-1, the J gene TRBJ2-5; D not resolved. This CDR3 is 16 amino acids long. Trimming shortened V by 0 bases and J by 1 base, and 13 bases separated the two germline ends. Germline V gives CDR1 SGHRS, CDR2 YFSETQ. CDR3 nucleotide sequence: TGCGCCAGCAGCTTGGCCGGAGCGTGGGGCCAAGAGACCCAGTACTTC. Protein sequence: CASSLAGAWGQETQYF.

The rearrangement uses TRBV28 and TRBJ1-4; D ambiguous. The CDR3 is made up of 12 amino acids. Germline loops: CDR1 MDHEN, CDR2 SYDVKM. V dropped 7 bases and J dropped 9 bases, with 12 bases sitting between them. CDR3 sequence: CASTTGRQKLFF. The CDR3 DNA follows: TGTGCCAGCACCACCGGGAGGCAAAAACTGTTTTTT.

The chain is built from TRBV4-1 and TRBJ2-1; a weak D match, TRBD2 (6 bases). Trimming cost V 5 bases and J 1 base, with 12 bases left between them. The CDR3 is 15 residues long. Germline CDR1 MGHRA, CDR2 YSYEKL. The CDR3 sequence is CASSLEGGSYNEQFF. As DNA, the CDR3 is TGCGCCAGCAGCTTGGAGGGAGGTTCCTACAATGAGCAGTTCTTC.